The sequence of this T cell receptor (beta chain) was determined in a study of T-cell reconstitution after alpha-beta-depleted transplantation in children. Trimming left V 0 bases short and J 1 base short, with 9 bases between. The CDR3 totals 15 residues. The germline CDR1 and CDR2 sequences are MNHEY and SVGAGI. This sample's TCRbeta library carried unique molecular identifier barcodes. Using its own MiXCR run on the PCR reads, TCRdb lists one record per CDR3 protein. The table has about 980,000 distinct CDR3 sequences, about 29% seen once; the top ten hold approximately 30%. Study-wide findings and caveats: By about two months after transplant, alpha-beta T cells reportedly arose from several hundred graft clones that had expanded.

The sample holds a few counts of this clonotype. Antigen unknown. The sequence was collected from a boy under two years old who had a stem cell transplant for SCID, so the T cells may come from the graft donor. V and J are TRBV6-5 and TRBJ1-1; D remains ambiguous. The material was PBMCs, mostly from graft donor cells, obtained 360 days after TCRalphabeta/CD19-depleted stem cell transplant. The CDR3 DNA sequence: TGTGCCAGCAGTTACTCGATTACGGGGAACACTGAAGCTTTCTTT. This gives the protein CASSYSITGNTEAFF.